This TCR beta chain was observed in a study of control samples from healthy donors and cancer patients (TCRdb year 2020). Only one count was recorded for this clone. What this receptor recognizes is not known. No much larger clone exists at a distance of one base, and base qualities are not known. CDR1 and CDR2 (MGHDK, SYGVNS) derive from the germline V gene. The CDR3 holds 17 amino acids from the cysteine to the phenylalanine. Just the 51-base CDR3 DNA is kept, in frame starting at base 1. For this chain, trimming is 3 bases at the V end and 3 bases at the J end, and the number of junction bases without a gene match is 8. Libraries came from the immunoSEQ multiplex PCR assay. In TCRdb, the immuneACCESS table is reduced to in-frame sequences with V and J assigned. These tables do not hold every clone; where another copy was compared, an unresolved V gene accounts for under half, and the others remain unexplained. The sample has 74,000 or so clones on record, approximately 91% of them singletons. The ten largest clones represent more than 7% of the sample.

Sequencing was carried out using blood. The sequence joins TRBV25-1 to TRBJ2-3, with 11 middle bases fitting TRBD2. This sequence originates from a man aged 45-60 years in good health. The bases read TGTGCCAGCAGTGATCCCCCTAGCGGGGGGTTTACAGATACGCAGTATTTT. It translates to CASSDPPSGGFTDTQYF.